These T cell receptor beta chains were read from a single sample in a study of cytomegalovirus exposure and HLA in healthy donors. Repertoires were generated with immunoSEQ multiplex PCR, while TCRdb's copy carries only in-frame clones and drops some. The table shows under 150,000 clones, with roughly four fifths occurring only once. Specimen: PBMCs. The receptors stem from a woman younger than 30 in good health and CMV-seronegative. CDR3s leave out the opening cysteine and the closing phenylalanine or tryptophan. Where a row states a size, it is once, few, many or the class of an expanded clone; other rows omit it.

cdr3_aa clone_size v_call
ASSPEANTGELF - TRBV4-1
ASSIGGKEGPGYGYT few TRBV19
ASTTGGWDEQY - TRBV5-8
ASSFPSGGGSYEQY - TRBV28
ASSQSISGKREYQPQH - TRBV16
ASSLTSGGSYEQY - TRBV4-1
ASSGNLAPGELF - TRBV6-1
ASSLQGGNEKLF - TRBV5-1
ASSLTGGDGYT few TRBV7-3
ASRWEMNTEAF - TRBV6-5
ASSGTYRGSSYNSPLH - TRBV2
ASSPDRGRFGYT - TRBV6-5
AIRRGEGNQPQH - TRBV10-3
ASSLVAGGPRTQY - TRBV7-2
ASTGGITEAF few TRBV6-1
ASSLDRDRGIKY few TRBV11-2
ASSSGLGNNEQF once TRBV7-3